These 25 T cell receptor beta chains were all obtained from the same sample, sequenced in a study of human T cells and chemical hapten exposure (dated by TCRdb to about 2021). The library relied on RACE. TCRdb shows the sequencer as NextSeq 500. TCRdb ran its own pipeline on the public reads, namely fastp trimming at Q25 and MiXCR clone calling, and kept in-frame beta chains. Under each unique CDR3 protein, matching rows form one entry showing the most common genes and DNA. The sample table shows 100,000 or so distinct CDR3 sequences, and roughly a third are seen once. The top ten hold 2.5% to 3.5% of the sample. The time point label on this specimen signifies: patch test 3, about 24 weeks after DPC sensitization. The treatment or condition label of this sample denotes: therapeutic diphenylcyclopropenone sensitization with weekly scalp DPC. This material consisted of whole blood, taken in connection with sensitization to the hapten diphenylcyclopropenone (DPC). These receptor sequences come from a man aged 40-55 years with alopecia areata. Some clones in this sample may be carry-over from other donors' samples.

The chain is built from TRBV15 and TRBJ2-7, with D uncertain. Germline V gene data show CDR1 as LNHNV and CDR2 as YYDKDF (reference sequence). The CDR3 runs 13 residues. Trimming left V 0 bases short and J 1 base short, with 4 bases between. The CDR3 protein is CATSRDMSYEQYV. For the CDR3, the DNA is TGTGCCACCAGCAGAGATATGTCCTACGAGCAGTACGTC.

This chain connects TRBV7-4 to TRBJ1-5; D unresolved. Deletions cut 7 bases from V and 1 base from J, with 29 bases between. Per germline, CDR1 SGHVT and CDR2 SQSDAQ. The CDR3 has 20 residues. CDR3 bases: TGTGCCAGCAACCAATCCTCCGGGCCTACCCGTCCGGAGAGCAATCAGCCCCAGCATTTT. It is translated as CASNQSSGPTRPESNQPQHF.

This chain joins TRBV6-2 or TRBV6-3 and TRBJ1-1, with D unresolved. Per the germline V gene, CDR1 is MNHEY and CDR2 is SVGEGT. V was trimmed by 0 bases and J by 7 bases, leaving 9 bases between them. The CDR3 sequence is 13 residues long. DNA for the CDR3: TGTGCCAGCAGTTACTCGGAAGGGCTTGAAGCTTTCTTT. Its translation is CASSYSEGLEAFF.

The chain is built from TRBV7-2 and TRBJ2-1; the D gene is possibly TRBD2 (5 bases). The CDR3 is 17 amino acids. Trimming pared 0 bases from V and 7 bases from J, leaving 19 bases between. Germline V gene lookup returns CDR1 SGHTA and CDR2 FQGNSA. The CDR3 DNA sequence: TGTGCCAGCAGCTTAGCTCGGGGTCTCGGCGTCGAAAATGAGCAGTTCTTC. Its protein is CASSLARGLGVENEQFF.

The chain is built from TRBV7-9 and TRBJ2-2; 15 positions match TRBD2. This CDR3 has 18 amino acids. The germline V gene has CDR1 SEHNR and CDR2 FQNEAQ (reference sequence). The V and J ends lost 4 bases and 0 bases, in that order; junction bases with no gene match: 3. DNA of the CDR3: TGTGCCAGCAGCTCGGGACTAGCGGGAGGAGCGAACACCGGGGAGCTGTTTTTT. It codes for CASSSGLAGGANTGELFF.

Concerning this clonotype itself: One end of the junction is discordant with germline, which a read error may explain. The chain recombines TRBV7-7 with TRBJ2-1; D perhaps matches TRBD1 (5 bases). The length of the CDR3 is 15 residues. Germline-derived CDR1 and CDR2 are SSHAT and FNYEAQ (reference sequence). The CDR3 here is CASSRSWGRSNEQFF. CDR3 bases: TGTGCTAGCAGTCGTTCCTGGGGCCGAAGTAATGAGCAGTTCTTC. The whole variable domain, remainder taken from reference TRBV7-7 and TRBJ2-1, is GAGVSQSPRYKVTKRGQDVTLRCDPISSHATLYWYQQALGQGPEFLTYFNYEAQPDKSGLPSDRFSAERPEGSISTLTIQRTEQRDSAMYRCASSRSWGRSNEQFFGPGTRLTVL.

The sample holds a few counts of this clonotype. V gene TRBV6-6 combines with J gene TRBJ1-1; D is ambiguous. Germline V CDR1 and CDR2: MNHNY, SVGAGI (reference sequence). Trimming stripped 5 bases from V and 11 bases from J, with 12 bases between. CDR3 length: 11 amino acids. CDR3 region: CASSTNIGAFF. The CDR3 bases are TGTGCCAGCAGTACCAATATTGGGGCTTTCTTT.

The chain uses TRBV28 and TRBJ2-7; D ambiguous. CDR3 length: 14 amino acids. The germline V gene encodes CDR1 MDHEN and CDR2 SYDVKM. The germline V and J ends were trimmed by 3 bases and 3 bases, with 12 bases remaining between them. This CDR3 reads CASSFPPLVYEQYF. CDR3 in DNA: TGTGCCAGCAGTTTCCCTCCCCTAGTCTACGAGCAGTACTTC.

The V and J genes are TRBV20-1 and TRBJ2-1; 14 nucleotides line up with TRBD2. The germline CDR1 and CDR2 sequences are DFQATT and SNEGSKA (reference sequence). CDR3 length: 16 amino acids. Trimming cost V 5 bases and J 3 bases; bases outside gene matches: 6. This CDR3 is CSAVRTSGGFYNEQFF. The CDR3 DNA reads as TGCAGTGCTGTTAGGACTAGCGGGGGGTTCTACAATGAGCAGTTCTTC.

The V and J genes are TRBV12-3 or TRBV12-4 and TRBJ1-1, with a possible D match to TRBD1 (5 bases). Trimming pared 2 bases from V and 0 bases from J, leaving 7 bases between. CDR3 length: 14 amino acids. CDR3 residues: CASSLRGLNTEAFF. The CDR3 DNA sequence: TGTGCCAGCAGTTTAAGGGGTTTGAACACTGAAGCTTTCTTT.

The gene calls are TRBV5-6 and TRBJ2-3; 10 nucleotides match TRBD2. Per the germline V gene, CDR1 is SGHDT and CDR2 is YYEEEE. With 2 bases clipped from V and 3 bases from J, the junction kept 6 bases outside the gene matches. The CDR3 is made up of 16 amino acids. CDR3 in amino acids: CASSFLPGLATDTQYF. CDR3 in DNA: TGTGCCAGCAGCTTCCTACCGGGACTAGCGACAGATACGCAGTATTTT. Looking up the rest from reference TRBV5-6 and TRBJ2-3 gives the full variable domain: DAGVTQSPTHLIKTRGQQVTLRCSPKSGHDTVSWYQQALGQGPQFIFQYYEEEERQRGNFPDRFSGHQFPNYSSELNVNALLLGDSALYLCASSFLPGLATDTQYFGPGTRLTVL.

This clonotype showed up just once. The chain joins TRBV28 to TRBJ2-7; D perhaps matches TRBD2 (6 bases). The CDR3 spans 16 residues. CDR1 is MDHEN, CDR2 SYDVKM, per germline. The V gene lost 4 bases and the J gene lost 1 base, with 17 bases spanning the gap. CDR3 amino acids: CASSSGRDSLSYEQYF. For the CDR3, the DNA is TGTGCCAGCAGTTCCGGACGGGACTCACTATCCTACGAGCAGTACTTC.

The chain recombines TRBV12-3 or TRBV12-4 with TRBJ1-1; D is unclear. Trimming stripped 1 base from V and 1 base from J, with 10 bases between. CDR3 length equals 15 residues. In nucleotides, the CDR3 is TGTGCCAGCAGTTTAGGTCCACAACGGAACACTGAAGCTTTCTTT. Protein: CASSLGPQRNTEAFF.

This chain connects TRBV6-6 to TRBJ1-2; 8 bases map to TRBD1. The trim removed 2 bases at V and 6 bases at J, leaving 11 bases unmatched. The CDR3 spans 16 residues. From germline, CDR1 is MNHNY and CDR2 SVGAGI (reference sequence). CDR3 in DNA: TGTGCCAGCAGTTACACTGCTGACAGGGGCAAGAATGGCTACACCTTC. Its translation is CASSYTADRGKNGYTF.

The chain uses TRBV4-2 and TRBJ1-2, with 10 positions matching TRBD1. The CDR3 extends over 14 amino acids. Germline-derived CDR1 and CDR2 are LGHNA and YNFKEQ. V shed 0 bases, J shed 6 bases, and the junction held 1 base outside the gene matches. The CDR3 spells CASSQEGQGDGYTF. The CDR3 region has the DNA TGTGCCAGCAGCCAAGAAGGACAGGGGGATGGCTACACCTTC.

This clonotype has more than one count but fewer than ten. This sequence joins TRBV12-3 or TRBV12-4 and TRBJ2-2, with TRBD2 matching over 8 bases. With V trimmed by 11 bases and J by 4 bases, 9 bases remained unmatched. The CDR3 loop spans 14 amino acids. CDR3 nucleotide sequence: TGTGCCTACACCCGGGGGGGGAGCACCGGGGAGCTGTTTTTT. Its translation: CAYTRGGSTGELFF.

This clonotype was observed a single time. This rearrangement joins TRBV11-3 to TRBJ2-1, with 8 bases that match TRBD2. V shed 3 bases, J shed 5 bases, and the junction held 6 bases outside the gene matches. CDR1 is SGHNT, CDR2 YENEEA, per germline. The CDR3 contains 15 residues. The CDR3 is CASSLVSGENNEQFF. CDR3 nucleotide sequence: TGTGCCAGCAGCTTGGTTAGCGGGGAAAACAATGAGCAGTTCTTC.

At least ten counts were recorded for this clonotype. The chain has TRBV10-3 and TRBJ2-5; D is unresolved. This CDR3 region has 12 residues. With 3 bases removed from V and 0 bases from J, the gap between germline ends came to 2 bases. Looked up from germline, CDR1 is ENHRY and CDR2 is SYGVKD. CDR3 residues: CAISEYQETQYF. CDR3 nucleotides: TGTGCCATCAGTGAATACCAAGAGACCCAGTACTTC.

The V gene is TRBV4-1, the J gene TRBJ2-5; TRBD2 aligns across 8 bases. The junction had 8 bases not matched to a gene; V was cut back by 0 bases and J by 2 bases. In germline, CDR1 is MGHRA, CDR2 YSYEKL. The CDR3 spans 17 residues. CDR3 region: CASSQEGIAGLQETQYF. In DNA, the CDR3 is TGCGCCAGCAGCCAAGAGGGGATAGCGGGACTTCAAGAGACCCAGTACTTC.

In DNA, the CDR3 is TGTGCCAGCAGCGTAGAGGTCAGGGCAAGGGTTTTCTTT. Protein product: CASSVEVRARVFF. This chain uses TRBV7-6 with TRBJ1-1, with D perhaps TRBD1 (5 bases). Trimming removed 5 bases at V and 13 bases at J, with 20 bases between. The length of the CDR3 is 13 residues. In germline, CDR1 is SGHVS, CDR2 FNYEAQ.

The V gene is TRBV7-2, the J gene TRBJ1-4; the D gene is possibly TRBD1 (6 bases). The CDR3 runs to 16 residues. V lost 2 bases and J lost 6, with 16 bases in between. In germline, CDR1 is SGHTA, CDR2 FQGNSA. CDR3: CASSLRWGAVDEKLFF. Written as DNA, the CDR3 is TGTGCCAGCAGCTTAAGATGGGGGGCGGTGGATGAAAAACTGTTTTTT.

This clonotype was seen repeatedly, ten times or more. The rearrangement links TRBV29-1 to TRBJ2-1, with 8 bases matching TRBD2. The CDR3 is 15 residues long. The V gene end was trimmed by 1 base and the J gene end by 3 bases; junction bases not matched to a gene: 5. Germline V gene lookup returns CDR1 SQVTM and CDR2 ANQGSEA. The CDR3 sequence is CSVEGVAGIYNEQFF. CDR3 sequence (DNA): TGCAGCGTTGAAGGGGTAGCGGGAATCTACAATGAGCAGTTCTTC.

This CDR3 reads CASRSLTGDQPQHF. DNA of the CDR3: TGTGCCAGCAGATCCTTGACAGGGGATCAGCCCCAGCATTTT. V and J are TRBV6-5 and TRBJ1-5; 8 nucleotides match TRBD1. In germline, CDR1 is MNHEY, CDR2 SVGAGI. The CDR3 runs to 14 residues. V gave up 6 bases and J gave up 5 bases; unmatched junction bases: 6.

The genes are TRBV2 and TRBJ2-7; 11 bases agree with TRBD1. The CDR3 loop spans 13 amino acids. CDR1 is SNHLY, CDR2 FYNNEI, per germline. V was clipped by 8 bases and J by 5 bases; unmatched bases: 5. This CDR3 is CASHRDRGNEQYF. As DNA, the CDR3 is TGTGCCAGCCACCGGGACAGGGGGAACGAGCAGTACTTC.

This chain uses TRBV6-2 or TRBV6-3 with TRBJ2-7, with 10 bases lining up with TRBD1. The CDR3 contains 14 residues. V was pared by 5 bases and J by 9 bases, with 10 bases of the junction left unmatched. Per the germline V gene, CDR1 is MNHEY and CDR2 is SVGEGT. The CDR3 DNA sequence: TGTGCCAGCAGTAACCGGGACAGGGGCAATGGGCAGTACGTC. Translated, it gives CASSNRDRGNGQYV.